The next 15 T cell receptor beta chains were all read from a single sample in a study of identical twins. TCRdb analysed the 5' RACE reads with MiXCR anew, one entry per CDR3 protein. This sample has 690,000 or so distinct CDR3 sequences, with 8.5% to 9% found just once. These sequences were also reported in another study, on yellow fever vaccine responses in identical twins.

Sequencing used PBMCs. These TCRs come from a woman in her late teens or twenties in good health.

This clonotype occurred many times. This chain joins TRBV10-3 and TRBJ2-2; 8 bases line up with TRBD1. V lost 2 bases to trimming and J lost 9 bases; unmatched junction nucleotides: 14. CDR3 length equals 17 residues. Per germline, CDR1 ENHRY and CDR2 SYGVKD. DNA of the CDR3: TGTGCCATCAGTGAGATCCCCCATCCAACAGGGGGTAGGGAGCTGTTTTTT. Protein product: CAISEIPHPTGGRELFF.

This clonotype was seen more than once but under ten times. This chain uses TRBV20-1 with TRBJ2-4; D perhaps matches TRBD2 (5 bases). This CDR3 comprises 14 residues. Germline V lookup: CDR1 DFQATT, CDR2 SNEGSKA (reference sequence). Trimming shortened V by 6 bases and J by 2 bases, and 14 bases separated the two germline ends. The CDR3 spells CSAGEVKTKNIQYF. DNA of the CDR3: TGCAGTGCCGGGGAAGTAAAAACCAAAAACATTCAGTACTTC.

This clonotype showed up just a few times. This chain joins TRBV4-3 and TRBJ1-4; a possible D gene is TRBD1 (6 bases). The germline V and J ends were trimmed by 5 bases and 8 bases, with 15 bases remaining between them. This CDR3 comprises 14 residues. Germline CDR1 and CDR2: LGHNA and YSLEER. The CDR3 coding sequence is TGCGCCAGCAGCTACAGGGCGAGGGACGAAAAACTGTTTTTT. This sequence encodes CASSYRARDEKLFF.

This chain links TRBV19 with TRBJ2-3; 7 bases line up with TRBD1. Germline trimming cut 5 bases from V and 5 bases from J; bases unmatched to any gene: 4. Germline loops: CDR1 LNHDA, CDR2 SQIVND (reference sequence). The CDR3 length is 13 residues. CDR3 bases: TGTGCCAGTAGTGACAGGGTTAAAGATACGCAGTATTTT. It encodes CASSDRVKDTQYF.

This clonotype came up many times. DNA of the CDR3: TGTGCCAGCAGTGTGTTAACAGGGGGCACAGATACGCAGTATTTT. Its translation is CASSVLTGGTDTQYF. The gene calls are TRBV6-1 and TRBJ2-3; 7 nucleotides align to TRBD1. The V gene's germline CDR1 is MNHNS and CDR2 SASEGT. The CDR3 sequence is 15 residues long. The V gene end was trimmed by 4 bases and the J gene end by 1 base; junction bases not matched to a gene: 5.

The CDR3 is CSVDPRAAEAFF. CDR3 in DNA: TGCAGCGTTGATCCTAGGGCGGCTGAAGCTTTCTTT. The chain uses TRBV29-1 and TRBJ1-1; D not resolved. Germline values: CDR1 SQVTM, CDR2 ANQGSEA. The CDR3 covers 12 residues. V lost 3 bases and J 6 bases, leaving 11 bases between the germline ends.

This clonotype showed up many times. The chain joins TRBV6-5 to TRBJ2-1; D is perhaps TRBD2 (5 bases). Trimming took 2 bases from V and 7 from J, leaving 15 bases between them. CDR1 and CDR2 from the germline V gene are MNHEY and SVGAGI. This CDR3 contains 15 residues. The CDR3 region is CASSYELEGRNEQFF. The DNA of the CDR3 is TGTGCCAGCAGTTACGAATTAGAGGGCCGAAATGAGCAGTTCTTC.

CDR3 amino acids: CSAGLESYEQYF. DNA of the CDR3: TGCAGCGCCGGACTAGAGTCTTACGAGCAGTACTTC. J is TRBJ2-7 and V is TRBV29-1; 7 bases match TRBD2. J lost 4 bases, V lost 7 bases, and 7 bases had no gene match. CDR1 and CDR2 from the germline V gene are SQVTM and ANQGSEA. The CDR3 is 12 amino acids.

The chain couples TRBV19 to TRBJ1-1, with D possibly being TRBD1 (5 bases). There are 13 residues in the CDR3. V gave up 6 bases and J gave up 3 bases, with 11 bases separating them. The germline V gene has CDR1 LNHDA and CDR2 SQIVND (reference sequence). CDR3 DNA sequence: TGTGCCAGTAGCAGACAGCCCGACACTGAAGCTTTCTTT. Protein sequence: CASSRQPDTEAFF. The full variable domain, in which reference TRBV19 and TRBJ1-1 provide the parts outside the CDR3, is DGGITQSPKYLFRKEGQNVTLSCEQNLNHDAMYWYRQDPGQGLRLIYYSQIVNDFQKGDIAEGYSVSREKKESFPLTVTSAQKNPTAFYLCASSRQPDTEAFFGQGTRLTVV.

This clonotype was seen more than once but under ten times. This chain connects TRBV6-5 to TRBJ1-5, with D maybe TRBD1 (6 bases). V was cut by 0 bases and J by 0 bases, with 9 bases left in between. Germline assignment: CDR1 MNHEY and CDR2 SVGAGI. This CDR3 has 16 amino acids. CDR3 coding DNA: TGTGCCAGCAGTTACTCCGGGGGGCCTAGCAATCAGCCCCAGCATTTT. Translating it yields CASSYSGGPSNQPQHF.

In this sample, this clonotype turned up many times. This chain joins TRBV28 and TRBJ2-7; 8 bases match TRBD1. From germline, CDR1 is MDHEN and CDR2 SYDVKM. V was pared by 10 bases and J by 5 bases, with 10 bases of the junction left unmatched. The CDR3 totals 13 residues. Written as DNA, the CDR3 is TGTGCCATTAGGGACAGGATAGGGCACGAGCAGTACTTC. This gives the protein CAIRDRIGHEQYF.

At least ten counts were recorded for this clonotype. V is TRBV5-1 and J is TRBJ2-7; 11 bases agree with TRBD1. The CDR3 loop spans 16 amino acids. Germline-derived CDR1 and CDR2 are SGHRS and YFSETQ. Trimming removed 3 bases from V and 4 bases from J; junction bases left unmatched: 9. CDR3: CASSSVDRGLVYEQYF. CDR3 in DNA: TGCGCCAGCAGCTCCGTGGACAGGGGGCTAGTATACGAGCAGTACTTC.

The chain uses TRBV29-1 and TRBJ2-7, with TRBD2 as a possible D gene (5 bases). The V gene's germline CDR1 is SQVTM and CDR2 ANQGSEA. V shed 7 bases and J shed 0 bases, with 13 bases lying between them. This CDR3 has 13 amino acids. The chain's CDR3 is CSATNSDSYEQYF. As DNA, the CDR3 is TGCAGCGCCACTAATAGCGACTCCTACGAGCAGTACTTC.

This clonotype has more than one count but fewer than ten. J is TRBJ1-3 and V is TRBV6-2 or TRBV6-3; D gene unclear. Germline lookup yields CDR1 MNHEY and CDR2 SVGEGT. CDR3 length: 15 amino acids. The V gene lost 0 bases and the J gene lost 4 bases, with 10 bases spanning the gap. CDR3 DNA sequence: TGTGCCAGCAGTTACTCGAGACGGATGGGAAACACCATATATTTT. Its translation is CASSYSRRMGNTIYF.

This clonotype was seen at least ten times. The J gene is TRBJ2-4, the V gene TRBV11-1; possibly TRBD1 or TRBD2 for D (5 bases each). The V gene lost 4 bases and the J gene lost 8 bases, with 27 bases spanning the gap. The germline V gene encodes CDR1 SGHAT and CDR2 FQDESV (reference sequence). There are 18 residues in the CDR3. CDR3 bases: TGTGCCAGCAGCTCCGTCACAGCACAGGCTCCCGAGGGGCACATTCAGTACTTC. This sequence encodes CASSSVTAQAPEGHIQYF.